This T cell receptor beta chain is from a study of shared clonotypes between healthy human individuals. Only in-frame clones appear in the TCRdb table, and some are missing; sequencing was by immunoSEQ multiplex PCR. In the table there are approximately 2,300,000 clones, less than 95% of which are singletons. On this clone: The antigen is unknown.

Study-level results: As a rule, naive subsets had a larger estimated richness than memory subsets.

The sequence was obtained from a man younger than 30 in good health. Some clones in this sample may be carry-over from other donors' samples. The sample was naive CD4+ T cells from PBMCs. Subset specified: CD45RA+ positively selected.

This chain's CDR3 is CASSEGVFYGYTF. CDR3 DNA sequence: TGTGCCAGCAGTGAGGGGGTTTTTTATGGCTACACCTTC. The chain has TRBV25-1 and TRBJ1-2, with D possibly being TRBD1 (5 bases). Deletions cut 3 bases from V and 5 bases from J, with 10 bases between. The CDR3 sequence is 13 residues long. Germline V gene lookup returns CDR1 MGHDK and CDR2 SYGVNS.